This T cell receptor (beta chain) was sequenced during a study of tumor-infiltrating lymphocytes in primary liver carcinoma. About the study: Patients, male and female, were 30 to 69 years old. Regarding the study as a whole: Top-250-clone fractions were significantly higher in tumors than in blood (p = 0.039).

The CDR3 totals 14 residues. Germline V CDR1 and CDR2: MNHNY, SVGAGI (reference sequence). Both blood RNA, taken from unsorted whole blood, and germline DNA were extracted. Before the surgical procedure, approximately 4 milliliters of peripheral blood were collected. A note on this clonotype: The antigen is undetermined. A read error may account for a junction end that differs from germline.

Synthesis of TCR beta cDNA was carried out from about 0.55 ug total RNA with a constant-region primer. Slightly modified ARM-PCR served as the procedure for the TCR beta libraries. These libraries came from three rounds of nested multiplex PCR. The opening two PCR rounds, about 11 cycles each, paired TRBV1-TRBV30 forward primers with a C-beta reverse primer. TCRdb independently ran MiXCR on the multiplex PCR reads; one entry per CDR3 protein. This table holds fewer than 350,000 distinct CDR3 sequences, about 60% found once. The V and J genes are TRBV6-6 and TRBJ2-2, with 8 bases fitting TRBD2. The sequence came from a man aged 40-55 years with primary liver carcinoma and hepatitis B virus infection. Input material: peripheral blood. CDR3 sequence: CTSSPAGGTGGLFF. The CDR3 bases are TGCACCAGCAGTCCGGCGGGAGGCACCGGGGGGCTGTTTTTT.